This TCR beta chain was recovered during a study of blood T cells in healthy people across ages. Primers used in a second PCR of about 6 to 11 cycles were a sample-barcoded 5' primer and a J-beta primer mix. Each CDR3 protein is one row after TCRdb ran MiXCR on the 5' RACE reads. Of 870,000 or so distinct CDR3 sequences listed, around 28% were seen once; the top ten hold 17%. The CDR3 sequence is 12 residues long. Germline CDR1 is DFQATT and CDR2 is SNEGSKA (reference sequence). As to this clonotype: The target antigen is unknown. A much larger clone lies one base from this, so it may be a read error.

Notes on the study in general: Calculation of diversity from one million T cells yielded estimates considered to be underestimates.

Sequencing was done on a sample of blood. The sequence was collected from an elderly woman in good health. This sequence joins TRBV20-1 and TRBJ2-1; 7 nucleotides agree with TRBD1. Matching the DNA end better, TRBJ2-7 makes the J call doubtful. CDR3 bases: TGCAGTGCTAGGGGACAGTACAATGAGCAGTACTTC. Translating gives CSARGQYNEQYF.